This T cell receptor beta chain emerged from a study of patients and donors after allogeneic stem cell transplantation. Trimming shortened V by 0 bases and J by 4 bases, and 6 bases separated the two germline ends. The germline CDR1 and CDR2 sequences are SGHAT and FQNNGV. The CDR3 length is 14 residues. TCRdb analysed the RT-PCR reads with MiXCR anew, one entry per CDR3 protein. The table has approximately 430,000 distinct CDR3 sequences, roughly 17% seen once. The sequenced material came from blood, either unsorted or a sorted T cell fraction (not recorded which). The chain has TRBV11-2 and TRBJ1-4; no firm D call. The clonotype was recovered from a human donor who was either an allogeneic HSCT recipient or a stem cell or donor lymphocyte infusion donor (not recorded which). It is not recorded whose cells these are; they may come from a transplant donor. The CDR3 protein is CASSLDLLNEKLFF. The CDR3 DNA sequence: TGTGCCAGCAGCTTAGATCTCCTTAATGAAAAACTGTTTTTT. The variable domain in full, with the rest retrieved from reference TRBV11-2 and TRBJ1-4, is EAGVAQSPRYKIIEKRQSVAFWCNPISGHATLYWYQQILGQGPKLLIQFQNNGVVDDSQLPKDRFSAERLKGVDSTLKIQPAKLEDSAVYLCASSLDLLNEKLFFGSGTQLSVL.